The 20 T cell receptor beta chains presented below share a single source sample, sequenced in a study of blood T cell repertoires in COVID-19. Clones were read by immunoSEQ multiplex PCR, and TCRdb kept only the in-frame ones, dropping some. The sample includes tens of thousands of clones, roughly 74% seen only once; the top ten take 28%. Sequencing was carried out using peripheral blood. Every receptor here comes from a woman over 75 with acute or convalescent COVID-19.

The rearrangement links TRBV7-2 to TRBJ2-4; tentatively, D is TRBD2 (6 bases). Trimming took off 1 base at V and 3 bases at J, with 13 bases between the two ends. CDR1 is SGHTA and CDR2 is FQGNSA in the germline V gene. This CDR3 is 16 amino acids long. The CDR3 nucleotides read TGTGCCAGCAGCTTAGACGGTCGAGCGGGCAAAAACATTCAGTACTTC. Its translation: CASSLDGRAGKNIQYF.

This clone has more than one count but fewer than ten. J is TRBJ1-2 and V is TRBV7-2; 8 positions match TRBD1. This CDR3 is built from 14 residues. The V gene end was trimmed by 1 base and the J gene end by 7 bases; junction bases not matched to a gene: 5. CDR1 is SGHTA, CDR2 FQGNSA, per germline. The CDR3 nucleotides are TGTGCCAGCAGCTTAGTTGGCAGGGGGCTTGGCTACACCTTC. The encoded protein is CASSLVGRGLGYTF.

A few counts support this clone. The V gene is TRBV28, the J gene TRBJ2-7; D possibly corresponds to TRBD2 (5 bases). The germline V gene has CDR1 MDHEN and CDR2 SYDVKM. Trimming took off 7 bases at V and 6 bases at J, with 10 bases between the two ends. The CDR3 loop spans 11 amino acids. CDR3 amino acids: CASNLAREQYF. For the CDR3, the DNA is TGTGCCAGCAACCTAGCCCGCGAGCAGTACTTC.

The chain joins TRBV7-9 to TRBJ1-1, with D uncertain. The germline V gene has CDR1 SEHNR and CDR2 FQNEAQ (reference sequence). The CDR3 is 13 residues long. Trimming pared 6 bases from V and 1 base from J, leaving 9 bases between. The CDR3 DNA follows: TGTGCCAGCAGTTTAAGGAGGAACACTGAAGCTTTCTTT. Its protein product is CASSLRRNTEAFF.

The genes are TRBV11-3 and TRBJ2-2, with D unresolved. Trimming took 5 bases from V and 6 from J, leaving 13 bases between them. From germline, CDR1 is SGHNT and CDR2 YENEEA. The CDR3 has 14 residues. The CDR3, as DNA: TGTGCCAGCAGCGTTGGTGGAGACTCCGGGGAGCTGTTTTTT. As protein: CASSVGGDSGELFF.

The chain links TRBV10-3 to TRBJ2-3, with no clear D. This CDR3 contains 11 residues. In germline, CDR1 is ENHRY, CDR2 SYGVKD. V gave up 8 bases and J gave up 5 bases, with 8 bases separating them. The CDR3 sequence is CAIDAGDTQYF. As DNA, the CDR3 is TGTGCCATCGATGCCGGAGATACGCAGTATTTT.

This clone was seen only a few times. J is TRBJ2-1 and V is TRBV20-1, with D uncertain. Trimming took off 2 bases at V and 9 bases at J, with 8 bases between the two ends. The CDR3 loop spans 11 amino acids. CDR1 DFQATT and CDR2 SNEGSKA come from the germline V gene (reference sequence). For the CDR3, the DNA is TGCAGTGCTAGAAAGGCGGTTGAGCAGTTCTTC. Residues: CSARKAVEQFF.

The chain employs TRBV5-1 and TRBJ2-5, with 8 bases identical to TRBD1. CDR1 and CDR2 from the germline V gene are SGHRS and YFSETQ. The CDR3 loop spans 15 amino acids. J gave up 4 bases and V 0 bases, and 5 bases lay outside the gene matches. The CDR3 protein is CASSLGQGIGETQYF. CDR3 in DNA: TGCGCCAGCAGCTTGGGACAGGGGATTGGAGAGACCCAGTACTTC.

The J gene is TRBJ2-3, the V gene TRBV7-2, with 10 bases aligning to TRBD2. Trimming at V came to 5 bases and at J to 6 bases, leaving 8 bases not matched to a gene. Looked up from germline, CDR1 is SGHTA and CDR2 is FQGNSA. The length of the CDR3 is 15 residues. CDR3 protein: CASSRTSGELDTQYF. DNA for the CDR3: TGTGCCAGCAGCCGGACTAGCGGTGAGCTTGATACGCAGTATTTT.

This sequence joins TRBV28 and TRBJ2-7; tentatively, D is TRBD1 (6 bases). The CDR3 runs to 15 residues. Trimming removed 7 bases from V and 4 bases from J, with 20 bases in between. Germline CDR1 is MDHEN and CDR2 is SYDVKM. CDR3 coding DNA: TGTGCCAGCACCGCAGGGGCCCCCACCTTTTACGAGCAGTACTTC. Protein: CASTAGAPTFYEQYF.

V usage is TRBV27 and J usage is TRBJ2-5; 9 nucleotides line up with TRBD2. V lost 7 bases and J lost 4; bases outside the gene matches: 19. The CDR3 is 18 amino acids. Germline-derived CDR1 and CDR2 are MNHEY and SMNVEV (reference sequence). The CDR3 loop reads CASTRFSAGGFFRETQYF. The CDR3 DNA sequence: TGTGCCAGCACCCGATTCTCCGCGGGAGGGTTTTTTAGAGAGACCCAGTACTTC.

The sample holds one count of this clone. The chain uses TRBV25-1 and TRBJ1-2; tentatively, D is TRBD1 (6 bases). Germline CDR1 MGHDK, CDR2 SYGVNS. The germline V and J ends were trimmed by 3 bases and 4 bases, with 12 bases remaining between them. The CDR3 extends over 14 amino acids. CDR3 sequence reads: CASSEGEGVYGYTF. CDR3 sequence (DNA): TGTGCCAGCAGTGAGGGGGAGGGGGTCTATGGCTACACCTTC.

The chain carries TRBV27 and TRBJ2-7; 9 positions match TRBD1. The CDR3 has 15 residues. CDR1 and CDR2 (germline): MNHEY, SMNVEV (reference sequence). Losses at the gene ends were 4 bases for V and 2 bases for J; bases not matched to a gene: 6. The CDR3 nucleotides are TGTGCCAGCAGTTCAGGGACAGGGAAGCCCTACGAGCAGTACTTC. This codes for CASSSGTGKPYEQYF.

This clone was seen a few times. The rearrangement uses TRBV7-3 and TRBJ1-6; tentatively, D is TRBD1 (5 bases). The CDR3 has 15 residues. V lost 1 base and J 8 bases, leaving 12 bases between the germline ends. Germline loops: CDR1 SGHTA, CDR2 FQGTGA. The DNA for the CDR3 is TGTGCCAGCAGCTTAATGTCCGGGGGTGATTCACCCCTCCACTTT. Protein: CASSLMSGGDSPLHF.

V gene TRBV28 combines with J gene TRBJ2-2, with D perhaps matching TRBD1 (5 bases). Trimming took 3 bases from V and 1 from J, leaving 15 bases between them. CDR3 length equals 17 residues. In germline, CDR1 is MDHEN, CDR2 SYDVKM. DNA of the CDR3: TGTGCCAGCAGTTTTGGAAGGCGGACATTGAACACCGGGGAGCTGTTTTTT. As protein: CASSFGRRTLNTGELFF.

The chain recombines TRBV18 with TRBJ1-6; tentative D call: TRBD1 (5 bases). The V gene's germline CDR1 is KGHSH and CDR2 LQKENI. The CDR3 has 16 amino acids. Trimming cost V 4 bases and J 7 bases, with 17 bases left between them. The chain's CDR3 is CASSRAGSVENSPLHF. Written as DNA, the CDR3 is TGTGCCAGCTCACGCGCAGGGTCGGTCGAGAATTCACCCCTCCACTTT.

As DNA, the CDR3 is TGTGCCAGCAGCTCGTATACTAGCACAGATACGCAGTATTTT. Its protein is CASSSYTSTDTQYF. The rearrangement links TRBV7-3 to TRBJ2-3; D remains ambiguous. Germline CDR1 and CDR2: SGHTA and FQGTGA. V dropped 4 bases and J dropped 0 bases, with 8 bases sitting between them. There are 14 residues in the CDR3.

This clone was seen once. J is TRBJ2-7 and V is TRBV19; TRBD1 might be the D (6 bases). Between the trimmed V and J ends, which lost 5 bases and 2 bases, there was a span of 16 bases. The CDR3 is 15 residues long. Germline assignment: CDR1 LNHDA and CDR2 SQIVND (reference sequence). DNA for the CDR3: TGTGCCAGTAGTGACAGGCGACTCGGGACCTACGAGCAGTACTTC. This codes for CASSDRRLGTYEQYF.

The chain employs TRBV11-2 and TRBJ2-7; perhaps TRBD1 as D (5 bases). CDR1 is SGHAT, CDR2 FQNNGV, per germline. The CDR3 runs to 14 residues. Trimming took 7 bases from V and 2 from J, leaving 15 bases between them. Here the CDR3 DNA reads TGTGCCAGCAAGCAGGGTGGCACCACCTACGAGCAGTACTTC. This gives the protein CASKQGGTTYEQYF.

This chain's CDR3 is CASSPFGTGGMNTEAFF. The CDR3 DNA sequence: TGTGCCAGCTCACCATTCGGGACAGGGGGCATGAACACTGAAGCTTTCTTT. The chain uses TRBV18 and TRBJ1-1, with 12 nucleotides matching TRBD1. This CDR3 is built from 17 residues. Unmatched junction bases numbered 4, after V lost 2 bases and J lost 0 bases. Per germline, CDR1 KGHSH and CDR2 LQKENI.